This is a list of T cell receptor beta chains from one sample in a study of Graves' ophthalmopathy and Graves' hyperthyroidism. MiXCR, run by TCRdb on the multiplex PCR reads, gives a single entry per CDR3 protein. The repertoire holds about 150,000 distinct CDR3 sequences, around two fifths seen once, with about 6% in the top ten. The sequencing input was peripheral blood. The receptor source for this set is a woman between 40 and 50 years old with Graves' ophthalmopathy. CDR3s include the opening cysteine and the closing phenylalanine or tryptophan. A D gene is named only where the DNA matches it firmly. Where a row states a size, it is once, few, many or the class of an expanded clone; other rows omit it.

many	NA	TRBV6-2/TRBV6-3	13	TRBJ1-1	CASSSLMNTEAFF	TGTGCCAGCAGTTCTCTCATGAACACTGAAGCTTTCTTT
many	NA	TRBV24-1	17	TRBJ2-6	CATSDRPRMAGANVLTF	TGTGCCACCAGTGACCGCCCCCGGATGGCTGGGGCCAACGTCCTGACTTTC
NA	NA	TRBV5-1	13	TRBJ1-6	CASSLGSNSPLHF	TGCGCCAGCAGCTTGGGGAGTAATTCACCCCTCCACTTT
many	NA	TRBV12-3/TRBV12-4	13	TRBJ2-7	CASSPDGSGGQYF	TGTGCCAGCAGTCCCGACGGGTCTGGGGGGCAGTACTTC
many	TRBD1	TRBV4-2	18	TRBJ2-5	CASSPQNGLDRGEETQYF	TGTGCCAGCAGCCCTCAAAACGGGCTGGACAGGGGCGAAGAGACCCAGTACTTC
NA	NA	TRBV16	12	TRBJ1-1	CASSQAITEAFF	TGTGCCAGCAGCCAGGCGATAACTGAAGCTTTCTTT
many	NA	TRBV18	14	TRBJ1-5	CASSPRVSNQPQHF	TGTGCCAGCTCACCACGAGTTAGCAATCAGCCCCAGCATTTT
many	NA	TRBV5-1	14	TRBJ2-2	CASRPTGNTGELFF	TGCGCCAGCAGACCCACAGGGAACACCGGGGAGCTGTTTTTT
NA	TRBD2	TRBV6-1	15	TRBJ2-7	CASSRGTSGRDEQYF	TGTGCCAGCAGCCGTGGGACTAGCGGGAGGGACGAGCAGTACTTC
many	TRBD1	TRBV7-9	14	TRBJ1-1	CASRSDRGRTEAFF	TGTGCCAGCAGATCTGACAGGGGGCGTACTGAAGCTTTCTTT
few	NA	TRBV7-2	14	TRBJ2-7	CASSPYRDSYEQYF	TGTGCCAGCAGCCCATACAGGGACTCCTACGAGCAGTACTTC
NA	NA	TRBV6-5	18	TRBJ1-6	CASSYSTPGSSYNSPLHF	TGTGCCAGCAGTTACTCGACGCCGGGGAGCTCCTATAATTCACCCCTCCACTTT
few	TRBD1	TRBV7-2	14	TRBJ1-1	CASRRTGGGTEAFF	TGTGCCAGCAGGCGGACAGGGGGAGGCACTGAAGCTTTCTTT
NA	NA	TRBV11-3	12	TRBJ1-5	CASSPWGLAQHF	TGTGCCAGCAGCCCTTGGGGATTAGCCCAGCATTTT
NA	NA	TRBV10-3	15	TRBJ1-2	CATSGVAGRDYGYTF	TGTGCCACCTCAGGGGTTGCAGGTCGGGACTATGGCTACACCTTC
few	TRBD1	TRBV7-2	17	TRBJ1-6	CASSPRIGTGSNSPLHF	TGTGCCAGCAGCCCGAGAATAGGGACAGGGTCGAATTCACCCCTCCACTTT
many	NA	TRBV25-1	14	TRBJ1-1	CASKGQGMNTEAFF	TGTGCCAGCAAAGGCCAGGGTATGAACACTGAAGCTTTCTTT
many	TRBD1	TRBV12-3/TRBV12-4	15	TRBJ1-2	CASNPTRDSRNGYTF	TGTGCCAGCAACCCGACCCGGGACAGCCGGAATGGCTACACCTTC
NA	NA	TRBV11-2	16	TRBJ2-7	CASSLVTSLTTGEQYF	TGTGCCAGCAGCTTAGTAACTAGTTTGACGACTGGCGAGCAGTACTTC
many	NA	TRBV2	13	TRBJ2-5	CASSEGGRETQYF	TGTGCCAGCAGTGAAGGCGGAAGGGAGACCCAGTACTTC
many	TRBD1	TRBV12-3/TRBV12-4	15	TRBJ1-6	CASSSTGGRSSPLHF	TGTGCCAGCAGTTCAACAGGGGGAAGGAGTTCACCCCTCCACTTT
NA	NA	TRBV2	17	TRBJ1-1	CASSPEGRGRPNTEAFF	TGTGCCAGCAGTCCCGAGGGACGGGGTCGGCCGAACACTGAAGCTTTCTTT
many	NA	TRBV12-3/TRBV12-4	15	TRBJ1-5	CASSWQGLRNQPQHF	TGTGCCAGCAGTTGGCAGGGTCTACGCAATCAGCCCCAGCATTTT
many	NA	TRBV10-3	14	TRBJ2-7	CAFAGSQDPYEQYF	TGTGCCTTCGCCGGTTCACAGGACCCCTACGAGCAGTACTTC
many	TRBD1	TRBV29-1	16	TRBJ2-6	CSVGDRGLSGANVLTF	TGCAGCGTTGGGGACAGGGGGTTGAGTGGGGCCAACGTCCTGACTTTC
many	NA	TRBV15	16	TRBJ2-5	CATSRPTSGTRETQYF	TGTGCCACCAGCAGACCCACATCAGGGACGAGAGAGACCCAGTACTTC
many	TRBD1	TRBV6-5	15	TRBJ1-2	CASSYEGQGNYGYTF	TGTGCCAGCAGCTACGAGGGACAGGGTAACTATGGCTACACCTTC
many	TRBD1	TRBV9	15	TRBJ2-2	CASSSGTGGTGELFF	TGTGCCAGCAGCTCCGGGACAGGGGGCACCGGGGAGCTGTTTTTT
once	NA	TRBV4-2	13	TRBJ2-5	CASSLDNEWTQYF	TGTGCCAGCAGCTTAGATAACGAGTGGACCCAGTACTTC
once	TRBD1	TRBV7-2	14	TRBJ2-7	CASTSGTGYYEQYF	TGTGCCAGCACCTCCGGGACAGGGTACTACGAGCAGTACTTC
many	NA	TRBV10-3	14	TRBJ2-5	CAISEPPPLGTQYF	TGTGCCATCAGTGAACCGCCCCCACTGGGGACCCAGTACTTC
many	NA	TRBV12-3/TRBV12-4	14	TRBJ1-1	CASSLSSGAAEAFF	TGTGCCAGCAGTTTATCCTCAGGTGCGGCTGAAGCTTTCTTT
few	NA	TRBV12-3/TRBV12-4	13	TRBJ2-5	CASRNRERGTQYF	TGTGCCAGCAGGAACAGGGAGCGGGGGACCCAGTACTTC
NA	NA	TRBV6-1	15	TRBJ1-1	CASTRFLDPNTEAFF	TGTGCCAGCACCCGATTTTTGGATCCGAACACTGAAGCTTTCTTT
many	NA	TRBV6-5	16	TRBJ1-5	CASSYGEAYSDQPQHF	TGTGCCAGCAGTTACGGGGAGGCTTATTCGGATCAGCCCCAGCATTTT
many	NA	TRBV10-2	13	TRBJ2-5	CASGRSGQETQYF	TGCGCCAGCGGTCGTTCGGGACAAGAGACCCAGTACTTC
NA	TRBD2	TRBV20-1	14	TRBJ2-5	CSARGPGGQETQYF	TGCAGTGCTAGAGGTCCGGGAGGACAAGAGACCCAGTACTTC
once	NA	TRBV6-5	14	TRBJ1-2	CANSYSAGAQGYTF	TGTGCCAACAGTTACTCCGCAGGGGCGCAAGGCTACACCTTC
many	NA	TRBV20-1	12	TRBJ2-7	CSAPTPGDEQYF	TGCAGTGCACCGACCCCGGGGGACGAGCAGTACTTC
few	TRBD2	TRBV9	15	TRBJ2-5	CASSVDSGRGETQYF	TGTGCCAGCAGCGTAGACAGCGGGAGAGGGGAGACCCAGTACTTC
NA	NA	TRBV6-2/TRBV6-3	14	TRBJ2-5	CASSSQVPGETQYF	TGTGCCAGCAGTTCACAAGTTCCGGGAGAGACCCAGTACTTC
few	NA	TRBV6-1	14	TRBJ1-6	CASSELTDRSPLHF	TGTGCCAGCAGTGAGTTGACAGATCGATCACCCCTCCACTTT
NA	NA	TRBV28	14	TRBJ2-5	CASSLSLGQETQYF	TGTGCCAGCAGTTTGAGCCTGGGCCAAGAGACCCAGTACTTC
NA	NA	TRBV6-1	14	TRBJ1-5	CASRGRACNQPQHF	TGTGCCAGCCGGGGCAGGGCTTGCAATCAGCCCCAGCATTTT